One and the same sample provided the 16 T cell receptor beta chains below, sequenced in a study of blood T cells in healthy people across ages. Next came a second PCR, run for 7 to 11 cycles, which used a sample-barcoded 5' primer along with a J-beta primer mix. TCRdb re-called the 5' RACE reads with MiXCR, one entry per CDR3 protein. Counted here are roughly 1,300,000 distinct CDR3 sequences, roughly 64% occurring once; the ten biggest clones make up more than 6%. The sequencing input was blood. The receptors stem from a man between 18 and 35 years old in good health.

V gene TRBV6-5 combines with J gene TRBJ2-7, with D possibly being TRBD1 or TRBD2 (5 bases each). This CDR3 spans 14 amino acids. The germline V gene has CDR1 MNHEY and CDR2 SVGAGI. Trimming took off 1 base at V and 3 bases at J, with 10 bases between the two ends. The chain's CDR3 is CASSYWDGVYEQYF. The CDR3 DNA reads as TGTGCCAGCAGTTACTGGGACGGAGTCTACGAGCAGTACTTC.

The rearrangement uses TRBV6-5 and TRBJ2-4; 7 nucleotides match TRBD1. Per germline, CDR1 MNHEY and CDR2 SVGAGI. The junction had 18 bases not matched to a gene; V was cut back by 2 bases and J by 8 bases. The length of the CDR3 is 18 residues. CDR3 DNA: TGTGCCAGCAGTTACCTATCCCATGGGGACAGTCCTTTAGACATTCAGTACTTC. This sequence encodes CASSYLSHGDSPLDIQYF.

The genes are TRBV4-3 and TRBJ1-4; tentatively, D is TRBD1 (5 bases). The CDR3 has 16 residues. From germline, CDR1 is LGHNA and CDR2 YSLEER. V dropped 0 bases and J dropped 2 bases, with 10 bases sitting between them. In nucleotides, the CDR3 is TGCGCCAGCAGCCAAGATTTCGGGGGGACTAATGAAAAACTGTTTTTT. Amino acid sequence: CASSQDFGGTNEKLFF.

The chain is built from TRBV7-2 and TRBJ2-1, with D possibly TRBD2 on 5 matching bases. V was shortened by 3 bases and J by 8 bases, with 23 bases between the two germline ends. The CDR3 extends over 17 amino acids. Germline V lookup: CDR1 SGHTA, CDR2 FQGNSA. As DNA, the CDR3 is TGTGCCAGCAGCTTTGGGAGCCGGACTCATACTCTCGATGAGCAGTTCTTC. The encoded protein is CASSFGSRTHTLDEQFF.

This chain joins TRBV15 and TRBJ2-3; D not resolved. CDR3 size: 14 residues. Deletions cut 4 bases from V and 5 bases from J, with 13 bases between. CDR1 LNHNV and CDR2 YYDKDF come from the germline V gene (reference sequence). This CDR3 reads CATSTWVRVDTQYF. Here the CDR3 DNA reads TGTGCCACCAGCACCTGGGTACGCGTAGATACGCAGTATTTT.

The J gene is TRBJ2-6, the V gene TRBV11-1; D call uncertain. This CDR3 is built from 17 residues. Germline values: CDR1 SGHAT, CDR2 FQDESV (reference sequence). Trimming removed 1 base at V and 0 bases at J, with 10 bases between. The CDR3 nucleotides read TGTGCCAGCAGCTTAGGGCCTCCTCACTCTGGGGCCAACGTCCTGACTTTC. Translation gives CASSLGPPHSGANVLTF.

The genes are TRBV20-1 and TRBJ2-5; 11 positions agree with TRBD2. Germline V lookup: CDR1 DFQATT, CDR2 SNEGSKA (reference sequence). The CDR3 is 15 residues long. Germline trimming cut 2 bases from V and 2 bases from J; bases unmatched to any gene: 4. CDR3 bases: TGCAGTGCTAGATCCGGGACTAGCGGTCAAGAGACCCAGTACTTC. This encodes CSARSGTSGQETQYF.

The rearrangement links TRBV29-1 to TRBJ2-7; 9 bases align to TRBD1. The CDR3 loop spans 14 amino acids. Unmatched junction bases numbered 8, after V lost 1 base and J lost 7 bases. Per germline, CDR1 SQVTM and CDR2 ANQGSEA. The CDR3 bases are TGCAGCGTTGAAGGGACAGGGGAGGGGAATGAGCAGTACTTC. Translated, it gives CSVEGTGEGNEQYF.

This clonotype was recorded once. V is TRBV15 and J is TRBJ1-1; TRBD1 might be the D (5 bases). Trimming took off 1 base at V and 6 bases at J, with 12 bases between the two ends. Germline-derived CDR1 and CDR2 are LNHNV and YYDKDF (reference sequence). The CDR3 is 14 residues long. The CDR3 protein is CATSRVGGRAEAFF. In DNA form, the CDR3 reads TGTGCCACCAGCAGAGTTGGGGGTAGGGCTGAAGCTTTCTTT.

The genes are TRBV7-2 and TRBJ2-7; D gene unclear. The end of the DNA aligns better with TRBJ2-5, so the J call may be wrong. The CDR3 runs 15 residues. Germline V lookup: CDR1 SGHTA, CDR2 FQGNSA. The DNA of the CDR3 is TGTGCCAGCAGCTTAGTGAGAGCCCCCGGAGAGACCCAGTACTTC. This sequence encodes CASSLVRAPGETQYF.

The chain carries TRBV28 and TRBJ2-7; a possible D gene is TRBD1 (5 bases). Germline V gene sequence: CDR1 MDHEN, CDR2 SYDVKM. The ends were cut back, 7 bases at V and 3 bases at J, with 13 bases in the middle. This CDR3 comprises 13 residues. CDR3 sequence: CASTNIRGYEQYF. The CDR3 bases are TGTGCCAGCACCAACATTAGGGGCTACGAGCAGTACTTC.

The V call is TRBV29-1, the J call TRBJ2-2; D may be TRBD1 (5 bases). CDR1 is SQVTM, CDR2 ANQGSEA, per germline. CDR3 size: 12 residues. V was clipped by 6 bases and J by 9 bases, with 14 bases between them. The CDR3 DNA sequence: TGCAGCGTCCAGGGCGAGGCGCGGGAGCTGTTTTTT. Residues: CSVQGEARELFF.

The chain has TRBV10-3 and TRBJ1-1; D gene ambiguous. Per germline, CDR1 ENHRY and CDR2 SYGVKD. This CDR3 contains 15 residues. Trimming cost V 0 bases and J 3 bases, with 11 bases left between them. Written as DNA, the CDR3 is TGTGCCATCAGTGAGTCGACGGTGAAGGACACTGAAGCTTTCTTT. It translates to CAISESTVKDTEAFF.

V gene TRBV3-1 combines with J gene TRBJ2-1; D is unresolved. The ends were cut back, 1 base at V and 5 bases at J, with 9 bases in the middle. Germline V gene lookup returns CDR1 LGHDT and CDR2 YNNKEL (reference sequence). The length of the CDR3 is 14 residues. The CDR3 nucleotides read TGTGCCAGCAGCCAAGGGTGGTTGGACAATGAGCAGTTCTTC. Protein sequence: CASSQGWLDNEQFF.

The V and J genes are TRBV10-2 and TRBJ1-2; 9 positions agree with TRBD1. The V and J ends lost 8 bases and 8 bases, in that order; junction bases with no gene match: 9. This CDR3 spans 13 amino acids. Germline V gives CDR1 WSHSY, CDR2 SAAADI. The CDR3 region has the DNA TGCGCCAGCCATTCCGGGGACAGGGACGGCTACACCTTC. This encodes CASHSGDRDGYTF.

In this sample, this clonotype turned up a few times. The chain employs TRBV7-2 and TRBJ2-4; D is ambiguous. Germline V CDR1 and CDR2: SGHTA, FQGNSA. The V end was cut by 6 bases, the J end by 1 base, with 4 bases between. This CDR3 comprises 12 residues. The CDR3 nucleotides are TGTGCCAGCAGGATGGCCAAAAACATTCAGTACTTC. Translation: CASRMAKNIQYF.